This record concerns one TCR beta chain sequence. This sample stems from a study of CD8 T cells in Susac syndrome. Whole-study context: When blood was collected, patients with Susac syndrome were therapy-naive, were taking corticosteroids, or were receiving intravenous immunoglobulin alone.

The CDR3 is made up of 15 amino acids. Trimming removed 6 bases from V and 5 bases from J, with 19 bases in between. RNA amounts of 0.5 to 1 ug underwent reverse transcription with random hexamers. By means of immunoSEQ multiplex PCR, TCR beta CDR3 spanning 54 Vbeta and 13 Jbeta underwent amplification. TCRdb reanalysed the immunoSEQ multiplex PCR reads using MiXCR and keeps one entry per CDR3 protein. The table lists about 150,000 distinct CDR3 sequences, roughly 95% of them singletons. This sequence originates from a human donor with Susac syndrome. The chain couples TRBV12-3 or TRBV12-4 to TRBJ1-1; D is ambiguous. The source material was CD4+ T cells from PBMCs. Here the CDR3 DNA reads TGTGCCAGCAGCCCTGAGGTCTTGGGTAGAACTGAAGCTTTCTTT. This translates into CASSPEVLGRTEAFF.